The clone carrying this T cell receptor beta chain was observed at least ten times. Among the patients, none had received any treatment before thyroid surgery. This sample is drawn from a study of metastatic and nonmetastatic thyroid tumors. TCRdb re-clonotyped the PCR reads through MiXCR. The sample contains fewer than 40,000 clones, 15% of which appear only once. Losses at the gene ends were 7 bases for V and 10 bases for J; bases not matched to a gene: 11. Germline lookup yields CDR1 MNHNS and CDR2 SASEGT. This CDR3 contains 14 residues. The specimen was blood. The receptor comes from a male donor with papillary thyroid cancer or a benign thyroid nodule (not recorded which). Some clones in this sample may be carry-over from other donors' samples. The rearrangement uses TRBV6-1 and TRBJ1-1; 11 bases are shared with TRBD1. The CDR3 DNA sequence: TGTGCCAGCACCCAACTTTCCGGGACAGGGGGAGCTTTCTTT. Its protein is CASTQLSGTGGAFF.